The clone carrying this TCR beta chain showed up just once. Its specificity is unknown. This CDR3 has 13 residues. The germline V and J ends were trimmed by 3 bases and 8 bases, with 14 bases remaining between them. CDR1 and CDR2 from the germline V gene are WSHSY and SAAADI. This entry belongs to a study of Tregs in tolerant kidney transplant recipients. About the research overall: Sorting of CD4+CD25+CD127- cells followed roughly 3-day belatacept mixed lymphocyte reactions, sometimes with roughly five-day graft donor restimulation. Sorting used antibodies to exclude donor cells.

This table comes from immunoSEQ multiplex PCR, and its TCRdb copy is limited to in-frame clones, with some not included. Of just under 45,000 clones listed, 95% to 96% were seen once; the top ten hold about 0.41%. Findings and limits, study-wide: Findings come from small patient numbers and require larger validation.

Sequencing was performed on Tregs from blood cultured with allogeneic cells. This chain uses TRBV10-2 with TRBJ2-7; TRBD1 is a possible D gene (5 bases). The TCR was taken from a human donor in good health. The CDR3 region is CASSDGHGQKQYF. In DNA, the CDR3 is TGCGCCAGCAGTGACGGACACGGACAAAAGCAGTACTTC.